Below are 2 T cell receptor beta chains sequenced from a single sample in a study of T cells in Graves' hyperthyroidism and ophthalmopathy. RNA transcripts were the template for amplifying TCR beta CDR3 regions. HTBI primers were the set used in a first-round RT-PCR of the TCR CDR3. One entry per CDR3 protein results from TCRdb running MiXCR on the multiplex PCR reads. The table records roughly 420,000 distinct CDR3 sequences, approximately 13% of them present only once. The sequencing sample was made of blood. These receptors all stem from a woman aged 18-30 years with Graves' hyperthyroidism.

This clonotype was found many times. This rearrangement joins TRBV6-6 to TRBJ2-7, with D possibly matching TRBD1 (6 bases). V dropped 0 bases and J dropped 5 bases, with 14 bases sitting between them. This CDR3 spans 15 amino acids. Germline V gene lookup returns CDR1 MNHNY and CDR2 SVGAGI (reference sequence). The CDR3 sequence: CASSYSIQGRDEQYF. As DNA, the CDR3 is TGTGCCAGCAGTTACTCGATCCAGGGGAGAGACGAGCAGTACTTC.

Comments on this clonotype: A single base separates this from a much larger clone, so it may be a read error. Here the CDR3 DNA reads TGTGCCAGCAGCCAAGGGACTGGCACCAACAATGAGCAGTTCTTC. Its protein product is CASSQGTGTNNEQFF. The chain has TRBV3-1 and TRBJ2-1; D may be TRBD2 (5 bases). Between the trimmed V and J ends, which lost 1 base and 5 bases, there was a span of 12 bases. Germline CDR1 LGHDT, CDR2 YNNKEL (reference sequence). The CDR3 sequence is 15 residues long.